The 17 T cell receptor beta chains reported below all come from one sample, sequenced in a study of T cells in localized non-small cell lung cancer. Method: immunoSEQ multiplex PCR; TCRdb's copy keeps in-frame clones and lacks some. The sample yields 90,000 to 100,000 clones, roughly 91% seen once. This sample comprised PBMCs, obtained before any cancer treatment. Source of these receptors: a woman aged 35 to 69 with stage II squamous cell lung carcinoma.

The chain couples TRBV5-1 to TRBJ1-1; TRBD1 is a possible D gene (5 bases). Germline V CDR1 and CDR2: SGHRS, YFSETQ. CDR3 size: 14 residues. Trimming removed 4 bases at V and 6 bases at J, with 16 bases between. In nucleotides, the CDR3 is TGCGCCAGCAGCGCTGGGGGTGCGTTCGCTGAAGCTTTCTTT. It translates to CASSAGGAFAEAFF.

The V and J genes are TRBV18 and TRBJ2-1; 7 bases line up with TRBD2. The CDR3 loop spans 15 amino acids. V was pared by 2 bases and J by 1 base, with 2 bases of the junction left unmatched. CDR1 and CDR2 from the germline V gene are KGHSH and LQKENI. CDR3 sequence (DNA): TGTGCCAGCTCACCAGCGGGAGTGTCCTACAATGAGCAGTTCTTC. Protein product: CASSPAGVSYNEQFF.

The chain recombines TRBV19 with TRBJ1-2; possible D gene TRBD1, 5 bases. Trimming took off 9 bases at V and 2 bases at J, with 19 bases between the two ends. The CDR3 sequence is 15 residues long. Germline CDR1 and CDR2: LNHDA and SQIVND (reference sequence). The CDR3: CASRSAGLVNYGYTF. Here the CDR3 DNA reads TGTGCCAGCCGAAGCGCAGGGTTGGTGAACTATGGCTACACCTTC. Full variable domain (rest looked up from reference TRBV19 and TRBJ1-2): DGGITQSPKYLFRKEGQNVTLSCEQNLNHDAMYWYRQDPGQGLRLIYYSQIVNDFQKGDIAEGYSVSREKKESFPLTVTSAQKNPTAFYLCASRSAGLVNYGYTFGSGTRLTVV.

This rearrangement joins TRBV11-2 to TRBJ2-7; D is undetermined. V lost 5 bases and J lost 1, with 9 bases in between. This CDR3 region has 13 residues. Per the germline V gene, CDR1 is SGHAT and CDR2 is FQNNGV. CDR3 amino acids: CASSRPPSYEQYF. DNA for the CDR3: TGTGCCAGCAGCCGTCCTCCTTCCTACGAGCAGTACTTC. Supplemented by reference TRBV11-2 and TRBJ2-7, the full variable domain reads EAGVAQSPRYKIIEKRQSVAFWCNPISGHATLYWYQQILGQGPKLLIQFQNNGVVDDSQLPKDRFSAERLKGVDSTLKIQPAKLEDSAVYLCASSRPPSYEQYFGPGTRLTVT.

This clone has just one count. The J gene is TRBJ1-5, the V gene TRBV10-2; D not certain. Looked up from germline, CDR1 is WSHSY and CDR2 is SAAADI. The CDR3 totals 14 residues. Trimming cost V 3 bases and J 7 bases, with 13 bases left between them. The CDR3 protein is CASSEGQAGQPQHF. Here the CDR3 DNA reads TGCGCCAGCAGTGAAGGGCAAGCCGGACAGCCCCAGCATTTT.

The J gene is TRBJ2-2, the V gene TRBV9; TRBD1 might be the D (6 bases). There are 16 residues in the CDR3. CDR1 SGDLS and CDR2 YYNGEE come from the germline V gene. V lost 1 base and J lost 4, with 14 bases in between. CDR3 region: CASSVLPVGGTGELFF. The CDR3 DNA sequence: TGTGCCAGCAGCGTACTGCCTGTAGGGGGCACCGGGGAGCTGTTTTTT. Full variable domain (remainder filled in from reference TRBV9 and TRBJ2-2): DSGVTQTPKHLITATGQRVTLRCSPRSGDLSVYWYQQSLDQGLQFLIQYYNGEERAKGNILERFSAQQFPDLHSELNLSSLELGDSALYFCASSVLPVGGTGELFFGEGSRLTVL.

This clone came up a few times. At one of its ends the junction is not consistent with the germline gene, which may arise from a read error. The rearrangement uses TRBV28 and TRBJ1-1; TRBD1 agrees at 8 bases. CDR1 and CDR2 (germline): MDHEN, SYDVKM. The CDR3 sequence is 14 residues long. CDR3: CASSQYRGNPEAFF. The CDR3 DNA follows: TGTGCCAGCAGTCAATACAGGGGGAACCCTGAAGCTTTCTTT.

The gene calls are TRBV6-9 and TRBJ1-4, with a possible D match to TRBD1 (6 bases). V was clipped by 3 bases and J by 3 bases, with 11 bases between them. The length of the CDR3 is 15 residues. Germline V CDR1 and CDR2: MNHGY, SVAAGI. CDR3 region: CASSYGQLANEKLFF. CDR3 DNA sequence: TGTGCCAGCAGTTACGGACAGCTTGCTAATGAAAAACTGTTTTTT.

This chain uses TRBV28 with TRBJ2-5; TRBD2 matches 7 bases. Germline assignment: CDR1 MDHEN and CDR2 SYDVKM. The trim removed 2 bases at V and 5 bases at J, leaving 11 bases unmatched. The CDR3 runs to 16 residues. The CDR3 coding sequence is TGTGCCAGCAGTTTAGCGAGCGGGACCATCGGGGAGACCCAGTACTTC. This sequence encodes CASSLASGTIGETQYF.

The chain combines TRBV19 with TRBJ1-2; weak D call: TRBD1 (6 bases). V was shortened by 7 bases and J by 4 bases, with 13 bases between the two germline ends. Germline-derived CDR1 and CDR2 are LNHDA and SQIVND (reference sequence). This CDR3 region has 13 residues. The CDR3 is CASTPGQLYGYTF. CDR3 nucleotides: TGTGCCAGTACCCCAGGACAGCTCTATGGCTACACCTTC.

The chain joins TRBV28 to TRBJ1-5, with a tentative D call TRBD1 (6 bases). V lost 5 bases and J lost 9, with 11 bases in between. The CDR3 is made up of 12 amino acids. CDR1 and CDR2 (germline): MDHEN, SYDVKM. The CDR3 coding sequence is TGTGCCAGCAGTACAGGGATTACGCCCCAGCATTTT. Translated: CASSTGITPQHF.

The gene calls are TRBV30 and TRBJ2-1; D unclear. Trimming took 0 bases from V and 7 from J, leaving 4 bases between them. Germline CDR1 and CDR2: GTSNPN and SVGIG (reference sequence). The CDR3 length is 11 residues. CDR3 coding DNA: TGTGCCTGGAGTGTAGTAAATGAGCAGTTCTTC. Translation gives CAWSVVNEQFF.

The V call is TRBV30, the J call TRBJ2-2, with D unresolved. Germline V gives CDR1 GTSNPN, CDR2 SVGIG (reference sequence). This CDR3 is built from 15 residues. Trimming removed 2 bases at V and 1 base at J, with 11 bases between. The CDR3 bases are TGTGCCTGGAGTTTGGGATGGAGGAACACCGGGGAGCTGTTTTTT. Its protein is CAWSLGWRNTGELFF.

This rearrangement joins TRBV11-2 to TRBJ2-7; 7 positions match TRBD1. The CDR3 is made up of 15 amino acids. Germline V CDR1 and CDR2: SGHAT, FQNNGV. The trim removed 2 bases at V and 3 bases at J, leaving 7 bases unmatched. Here the CDR3 DNA reads TGTGCCAGCAGCTTAATACGGGACAGAAACTACGAGCAGTACTTC. It codes for CASSLIRDRNYEQYF.

The chain carries TRBV7-8 and TRBJ1-5, with TRBD1 as a possible D gene (5 bases). The V gene's germline CDR1 is SGHVS and CDR2 FQNEAQ. Trimming took 1 base from V and 6 from J, leaving 16 bases between them. This CDR3 region has 16 residues. The CDR3 sequence is CASSLVVGGAGQPQHF. The CDR3 DNA sequence: TGTGCCAGCAGCTTAGTCGTTGGGGGAGCGGGTCAGCCCCAGCATTTT. The full variable domain, its missing parts supplied by reference TRBV7-8 and TRBJ1-5, is GAGVSQSPRYKVAKRGQDVALRCDPISGHVSLFWYQQALGQGPEFLTYFQNEAQLDKSGLPSDRFFAERPEGSVSTLKIQRTQQEDSAVYLCASSLVVGGAGQPQHFGDGTRLSIL.

This clone has a single count. V gene TRBV11-2 combines with J gene TRBJ2-1; 11 bases map to TRBD2. Trimming took 3 bases from V and 8 from J; bases not matched to a gene: 9. Germline V lookup: CDR1 SGHAT, CDR2 FQNNGV. This CDR3 is 16 amino acids long. CDR3 coding DNA: TGTGCCAGCAGCTTGTTAGCGGGAGGGATTAGGTATGAGCAGTTCTTC. It codes for CASSLLAGGIRYEQFF.

This chain uses TRBV6-5 with TRBJ2-3, with TRBD1 identical over 8 bases. The CDR3 is 14 amino acids. Germline assignment: CDR1 MNHEY and CDR2 SVGAGI. The V and J ends lost 9 bases and 2 bases, in that order; junction bases with no gene match: 7. CDR3 loop: CASRSDRDTDTQYF. The CDR3 bases are TGTGCCAGTCGCTCGGACAGGGACACAGATACGCAGTATTTT.